The 15 T cell receptor beta chains listed next were all sequenced from one sample in a study of shared clonotypes between healthy human individuals. Assay: immunoSEQ multiplex PCR; the TCRdb copy retains only in-frame clones and omits some. The sample carries 700,000 or so clones, around 72% recorded once. The sample comprised memory CD4+ T cells sorted from blood. Subset reported: CD45RA-negative fraction. The source of these receptors is a woman in her twenties or thirties in good health.

In its sample, this clone was seen a few times. The CDR3 protein is CASSLFQGHEQYF. CDR3 coding DNA: TGTGCCAGCAGCTTATTTCAGGGGCACGAGCAGTACTTC. V is TRBV7-3 and J is TRBJ2-7, with D possibly TRBD1 on 6 matching bases. The CDR3 is made up of 13 amino acids. Trimming pared 2 bases from V and 5 bases from J, leaving 10 bases between. Germline loops: CDR1 SGHTA, CDR2 FQGTGA.

V gene TRBV6-5 combines with J gene TRBJ1-2; D gene uncertain. The germline V and J ends were trimmed by 10 bases and 2 bases, with 8 bases remaining between them. Germline V gene sequence: CDR1 MNHEY, CDR2 SVGAGI. This CDR3 has 11 residues. The CDR3 loop is CATSGNYGYTF. The DNA of the CDR3 is TGTGCCACCTCAGGAAACTATGGCTACACCTTC.

This chain joins TRBV25-1 and TRBJ2-5; maybe TRBD2 (5 bases). CDR3 length: 13 amino acids. The V gene's germline CDR1 is MGHDK and CDR2 SYGVNS. Trimming took 4 bases from V and 5 from J, leaving 11 bases between them. The CDR3 DNA reads TGTGCCAGCAGTGGTCCTAGCCGGGAGACCCAGTACTTC. Translated: CASSGPSRETQYF.

This chain joins TRBV5-4 and TRBJ2-7; tentatively, D is TRBD2 (5 bases). The CDR3 extends over 13 amino acids. Germline CDR1 and CDR2: SGHNT and YYREEE (reference sequence). Trimming cost V 4 bases and J 3 bases, with 11 bases left between them. CDR3 sequence: CASSRGSNYEQYF. The CDR3 nucleotides read TGTGCCAGCAGCCGGGGATCGAACTACGAGCAGTACTTC.

J is TRBJ2-5 and V is TRBV29-1, with D possibly being TRBD1 or TRBD2 (5 bases each). With 3 bases removed from V and 4 bases from J, the gap between germline ends came to 9 bases. CDR1 is SQVTM, CDR2 ANQGSEA, per germline. This CDR3 contains 12 residues. CDR3 DNA sequence: TGCAGCGTTGACGTGGGGGTAGAGACCCAGTACTTC. Its protein is CSVDVGVETQYF.

The chain recombines TRBV2 with TRBJ1-5; no clear D. Germline loops: CDR1 SNHLY, CDR2 FYNNEI. Trimming removed 6 bases from V and 3 bases from J, with 9 bases in between. There are 13 residues in the CDR3. The CDR3 reads CASRTETNQPQHF. In nucleotides, the CDR3 is TGTGCCAGCAGGACCGAGACCAATCAGCCCCAGCATTTT.

The chain combines TRBV6-1 with TRBJ1-5; D remains ambiguous. This CDR3 comprises 18 residues. In germline, CDR1 is MNHNS, CDR2 SASEGT. Trimming pared 0 bases from V and 2 bases from J, leaving 17 bases between. The CDR3 sequence is CASSEARNQNRRNQPQHF. CDR3 in DNA: TGTGCCAGCAGTGAAGCGAGAAACCAGAATCGTCGCAATCAGCCCCAGCATTTT.

This clone was seen a few times. The V gene is TRBV7-2, the J gene TRBJ2-5; the match to TRBD2 covers 7 bases. The tail of the sequence fits TRBJ2-7 better, so the J call may be wrong. CDR1 and CDR2 (germline): SGHTA, FQGNSA. The CDR3 is 14 amino acids. DNA of the CDR3: TGTGCCAGCAGCATCCAGCGGGATTCTCACGAGCAGTACTTC. Translating it yields CASSIQRDSHEQYF.

In the case of this clone: At the DNA level, this CDR3 is encoded by other sequences in the same sample as well. This chain uses TRBV20-1 with TRBJ1-1, with D perhaps matching TRBD1 (5 bases). The CDR3 extends over 11 amino acids. V was shortened by 6 bases and J by 2 bases, with 7 bases between the two germline ends. The germline gives CDR1 DFQATT, CDR2 SNEGSKA (reference sequence). This CDR3 reads CSARGNTEAFF. The CDR3 DNA follows: TGCAGTGCCCGGGGCAACACTGAAGCTTTCTTT.

The chain combines TRBV4-1 with TRBJ1-1, with 9 nucleotides matching TRBD1. Germline CDR1 is MGHRA and CDR2 is YSYEKL. The CDR3 contains 17 residues. J gave up 2 bases and V 2 bases, and 9 bases lay outside the gene matches. The CDR3 reads CASSQPRAGQGNTEAFF. The DNA of the CDR3 is TGCGCCAGCAGCCAACCCCGAGCGGGACAGGGAAACACTGAAGCTTTCTTT.

This rearrangement joins TRBV6-5 to TRBJ1-1; TRBD1 agrees at 9 bases. The V segment lost 6 bases and the J segment 4 bases; nucleotides outside the gene matches: 6. The CDR3 is made up of 14 amino acids. Germline V CDR1 and CDR2: MNHEY, SVGAGI. The CDR3 DNA sequence: TGTGCCAGCAGGGCCGGGACAGGGATCACTGAAGCTTTCTTT. Amino acids: CASRAGTGITEAFF.

The V and J genes are TRBV5-6 and TRBJ1-5, with TRBD1 as a possible D gene (5 bases). The CDR3 covers 15 residues. Germline V gene data show CDR1 as SGHDT and CDR2 as YYEEEE. The V and J ends lost 0 bases and 4 bases respectively, with 11 bases between them. The CDR3 loop is CASSLGDPSNQPQHF. CDR3 nucleotide sequence: TGTGCCAGCAGCTTGGGGGACCCGAGTAATCAGCCCCAGCATTTT. The full variable domain, with the rest looked up from reference TRBV5-6 and TRBJ1-5, is DAGVTQSPTHLIKTRGQQVTLRCSPKSGHDTVSWYQQALGQGPQFIFQYYEEEERQRGNFPDRFSGHQFPNYSSELNVNALLLGDSALYLCASSLGDPSNQPQHFGDGTRLSIL.

V and J are TRBV7-8 and TRBJ1-2, with TRBD1 as a possible D gene (5 bases). With 5 bases removed from V and 2 bases from J, the gap between germline ends came to 9 bases. The germline gives CDR1 SGHVS, CDR2 FQNEAQ. The CDR3 is made up of 13 amino acids. CDR3 region: CASSVDRNYGYTF. CDR3 bases: TGTGCCAGCAGCGTAGACAGAAACTATGGCTACACCTTC.

The V and J genes are TRBV28 and TRBJ2-3; the D is unclear. The V gene lost 5 bases and the J gene lost 6 bases, with 27 bases spanning the gap. Germline assignment: CDR1 MDHEN and CDR2 SYDVKM. This CDR3 spans 18 amino acids. DNA of the CDR3: TGTGCCAGCAGTCCCCCTCGCAGCGTGAGATCCACCCCGGATACGCAGTATTTT. It translates to CASSPPRSVRSTPDTQYF.

This sequence joins TRBV7-9 and TRBJ2-3, with 7 bases identical to TRBD2. Germline trimming cut 5 bases from V and 5 bases from J; bases unmatched to any gene: 10. The CDR3 contains 15 residues. The germline CDR1 and CDR2 sequences are SEHNR and FQNEAQ (reference sequence). CDR3 nucleotides: TGTGCCAGCAGCGGGCTAAGCGGGATCGGAGATACGCAGTATTTT. Protein product: CASSGLSGIGDTQYF.